A selection of T cell receptor beta chains follows, all from one sample in a study of blood T cell repertoires in COVID-19. TCRdb's table, derived via immunoSEQ multiplex PCR, lists solely in-frame clones and lacks some. The sample lists 300,000 to 400,000 clones, more than 70% occurring once. Sequencing was performed on peripheral blood. These receptors came from a woman aged 70-85 years with COVID-19, enrolled during active disease. Each CDR3 is given with its conserved first and last residue. The order of the fields is V gene, J gene, D gene, clone size, CDR3 protein, CDR3 DNA. D genes are given only for firm matches. Size is stated for part of the rows, as once, few or many counts, or as a class when the clone is expanded.

V gene: TRBV7-2
J gene: TRBJ1-2
D gene: NA
clone size: NA
CDR3 protein: CASSPRGYGYTF
CDR3 DNA: TGTGCCAGCAGCCCTCGGGGCTATGGCTACACCTTC

V gene: TRBV25-1
J gene: TRBJ2-7
D gene: TRBD2
clone size: few
CDR3 protein: CASSREGRAQYEQYF
CDR3 DNA: TGTGCCAGCAGTCGGGAGGGCAGAGCCCAGTACGAGCAGTACTTC

V gene: TRBV5-6
J gene: TRBJ2-7
D gene: TRBD2
clone size: NA
CDR3 protein: CASSKERGGSAYEQYF
CDR3 DNA: TGTGCCAGCAGTAAAGAGCGCGGGGGTTCGGCCTACGAGCAGTACTTC

V gene: TRBV6-5
J gene: TRBJ2-3
D gene: NA
clone size: NA
CDR3 protein: CASSSDRITDTQYF
CDR3 DNA: TGTGCCAGCAGCTCCGACAGGATCACAGATACGCAGTATTTT

V gene: TRBV6-6
J gene: TRBJ2-1
D gene: TRBD2
clone size: NA
CDR3 protein: CASSLTSGGYNEQFF
CDR3 DNA: TGTGCCAGCAGTTTGACTAGCGGGGGGTACAATGAGCAGTTCTTC

V gene: TRBV18
J gene: TRBJ1-1
D gene: NA
clone size: NA
CDR3 protein: CASSPNLNTEAFF
CDR3 DNA: TGTGCCAGCTCACCAAACTTGAACACTGAAGCTTTCTTT

V gene: TRBV7-3
J gene: TRBJ2-2
D gene: NA
clone size: many
CDR3 protein: CASSLNPAGNTGELFF
CDR3 DNA: TGTGCCAGCAGCTTAAATCCAGCGGGGAACACCGGGGAGCTGTTTTTT

V gene: TRBV7-3
J gene: TRBJ1-2
D gene: TRBD1
clone size: NA
CDR3 protein: CASSRTGQEAGYTF
CDR3 DNA: TGTGCCAGCAGTCGAACGGGACAGGAGGCTGGCTACACCTTC

V gene: TRBV2
J gene: TRBJ1-2
D gene: NA
clone size: NA
CDR3 protein: CASTPWGGNNYGYTF
CDR3 DNA: TGTGCCAGCACCCCCTGGGGGGGGAATAACTATGGCTACACCTTC

V gene: TRBV7-6
J gene: TRBJ1-3
D gene: TRBD1
clone size: NA
CDR3 protein: CASSWGQGNSGNTIYF
CDR3 DNA: TGTGCCAGCAGCTGGGGACAGGGGAACTCTGGAAACACCATATATTTT

V gene: TRBV6-5
J gene: TRBJ1-1
D gene: NA
clone size: NA
CDR3 protein: CASSYAGAMNTEAFF
CDR3 DNA: TGTGCCAGCAGTTACGCGGGGGCCATGAACACTGAAGCTTTCTTT

V gene: TRBV6-5
J gene: TRBJ2-5
D gene: TRBD1
clone size: NA
CDR3 protein: CASSPTGGGETQYF
CDR3 DNA: TGTGCCAGCAGCCCGACAGGGGGTGGAGAGACCCAGTACTTC

V gene: TRBV7-9
J gene: TRBJ2-3
D gene: NA
clone size: NA
CDR3 protein: CASSSNPADTQYF
CDR3 DNA: TGTGCCAGCAGCTCCAACCCGGCAGATACGCAGTATTTT

V gene: TRBV28
J gene: TRBJ2-2
D gene: NA
clone size: NA
CDR3 protein: CASSPSGGPTNTGELFF
CDR3 DNA: TGTGCCAGCAGTCCATCCGGGGGGCCGACGAACACCGGGGAGCTGTTTTTT

V gene: TRBV28
J gene: TRBJ2-3
D gene: TRBD2
clone size: NA
CDR3 protein: CASSFNWGTTTDTQYF
CDR3 DNA: TGTGCCAGCAGTTTCAACTGGGGGACTACAACAGATACGCAGTATTTT

V gene: TRBV9
J gene: TRBJ1-6
D gene: NA
clone size: NA
CDR3 protein: CASSATDTNSPLHF
CDR3 DNA: TGTGCCAGCAGCGCAACAGACACCAATTCACCCCTCCACTTT

V gene: TRBV5-1
J gene: TRBJ2-3
D gene: TRBD1
clone size: NA
CDR3 protein: CASSLTGGSTDTQYF
CDR3 DNA: TGCGCCAGCAGCTTGACAGGGGGTAGCACAGATACGCAGTATTTT

V gene: TRBV28
J gene: TRBJ2-3
D gene: TRBD2
clone size: NA
CDR3 protein: CASSSSVRGSTDTQYF
CDR3 DNA: TGTGCCAGCAGTTCTAGTGTGCGGGGGAGCACAGATACGCAGTATTTT

V gene: TRBV6-5
J gene: TRBJ1-3
D gene: TRBD1
clone size: NA
CDR3 protein: CASSGQGGGNTIYF
CDR3 DNA: TGTGCCAGCAGCGGACAGGGCGGTGGAAACACCATATATTTT

V gene: TRBV5-5
J gene: TRBJ1-4
D gene: TRBD1
clone size: NA
CDR3 protein: CASSSRSTGVEKLFF
CDR3 DNA: TGTGCCAGCAGCAGCCGCTCGACAGGGGTTGAAAAACTGTTTTTT

V gene: TRBV28
J gene: TRBJ1-3
D gene: TRBD1
clone size: NA
CDR3 protein: CASSWTGDGNTIYF
CDR3 DNA: TGTGCCAGCAGTTGGACAGGGGACGGAAACACCATATATTTT

V gene: TRBV6-1
J gene: TRBJ1-2
D gene: NA
clone size: NA
CDR3 protein: CASSDWAGEWYGYTF
CDR3 DNA: TGTGCCAGCAGTGATTGGGCAGGGGAGTGGTATGGCTACACCTTC